This T cell receptor beta chain stems from a study of blood T cell repertoires in COVID-19. J lost 4 bases, V lost 5 bases, and 5 bases had no gene match. From germline, CDR1 is SNHLY and CDR2 FYNNEI. The CDR3 totals 15 residues. Clones were sequenced by immunoSEQ multiplex PCR, and TCRdb holds only the in-frame ones, with some missing. Of 150,000 to 200,000 clones detected, about 91% appear once; the ten largest clones hold 4%. This receptor was identified in a woman in her thirties with acute or convalescent COVID-19. The J gene is TRBJ2-7, the V gene TRBV2; 13 bases align to TRBD2. The material sequenced was peripheral blood. The CDR3 DNA follows: TGTGCCAGCAGTCTCGGACTAGCGGGAGCATACGAGCAGTACTTC. Its translation: CASSLGLAGAYEQYF.